This T cell receptor beta chain stems from a study of blood T cells in healthy people across ages. V dropped 6 bases and J dropped 4; count of bases not matched to a gene: 10. Germline CDR1 reads ENHRY; CDR2 reads SYGVKD. The CDR3 extends over 15 amino acids. Together with a sample-barcoded 5' primer, a J-beta primer mix was included in a second PCR lasting roughly 6 to 12 cycles. TCRdb re-derived calls from the 5' RACE reads in MiXCR, one entry per CDR3 protein. The table has approximately 820,000 distinct CDR3 sequences, around 42% seen once. This TCR derives from a man between 60 and 70 years old in good health. This chain links TRBV10-3 with TRBJ1-2; 8 bases are a match to TRBD1. Sequencing was done on a sample of blood. The DNA of the CDR3 is TGTGCCATCAGCTCTGGGGGACAGGCCGGCTATGGCTACACCTTC. It encodes CAISSGGQAGYGYTF.